The source of this T cell receptor beta chain is a study of beta chain features in type 1 diabetes. V lost 2 bases and J lost 1; bases outside the gene matches: 4. Germline V gene lookup returns CDR1 SGHDN and CDR2 FVKESK. This CDR3 has 16 amino acids. Expressed TCRB transcripts were sequenced after all isolated RNA was converted to cDNA. Using immunoSEQ multiplex PCR, the repertoire was profiled, and TCRdb retains in-frame clones only, with some absent. The repertoire holds over 500,000 clones, with roughly 15% as singletons. This clonotype was sampled from a man aged 18 to 29 in good health. This chain joins TRBV14 and TRBJ2-2; 7 bases match TRBD2. The specimen sequenced was naive CD4+ T cells from blood. CDR3 protein: CASSQTSARNTGELFF. CDR3 bases: TGTGCCAGCAGCCAAACTAGCGCTAGGAACACCGGGGAGCTGTTTTTT. Based on the CDR3 plus reference TRBV14 and TRBJ2-2, the full variable domain is EAGVTQFPSHSVIEKGQTVTLRCDPISGHDNLYWYRRVMGKEIKFLLHFVKESKQDESGMPNNRFLAERTGGTYSTLKVQPAELEDSGVYFCASSQTSARNTGELFFGEGSRLTVL.